The rows below give T cell receptor beta chains drawn from one sample of a study of shared clonotypes between healthy human individuals. The repertoire was sequenced with immunoSEQ multiplex PCR; TCRdb's copy has only in-frame clones and lacks some. This sample has approximately 1.5 million clones, with 95% to 99% found just once. Sequencing used naive CD4+ T cells sorted from blood. These receptors were obtained from a man younger than 40 in good health. The conserved cysteine and the conserved F or W are not part of the CDR3 here. Fields, in order: V gene, clone size, J gene, CDR3 protein. Clone size is given for some rows only: seen once, a few or many times, or a class if the clone is expanded.

V: TRBV5-4
size: .
J: TRBJ2-3
CDR3: ASSQDTNTDTQY

V: TRBV5-1
size: .
J: TRBJ1-2
CDR3: ASSFLDRVYGYT

V: TRBV5-1
size: once
J: TRBJ2-1
CDR3: ASSMERNEQF

V: TRBV19
size: .
J: TRBJ2-5
CDR3: ASREGPGETQY

V: TRBV10-1
size: .
J: TRBJ2-1
CDR3: ASSDGVGDEQF

V: TRBV15
size: once
J: TRBJ2-3
CDR3: ATSRDTTSATGTQY

V: TRBV28
size: .
J: TRBJ1-5
CDR3: ASSFGYRSNQPQH

V: TRBV5-1
size: .
J: TRBJ2-7
CDR3: ASRAGNREDEQY

V: TRBV7-8
size: .
J: TRBJ2-7
CDR3: ASSSGQTSYEQY

V: TRBV19
size: .
J: TRBJ1-5
CDR3: ASYGMGFQPQH

V: TRBV5-1
size: .
J: TRBJ2-4
CDR3: ASSLEFLSKNIQY

V: TRBV7-2
size: .
J: TRBJ2-6
CDR3: ASSLGGHGANVLT

V: TRBV5-1
size: .
J: TRBJ2-1
CDR3: ASSLDRGFNNEQF

V: TRBV11-2
size: .
J: TRBJ2-1
CDR3: ASSFSGTAVEQF

V: TRBV19
size: .
J: TRBJ2-2
CDR3: ASSGNTAITGELF

V: TRBV5-5
size: .
J: TRBJ2-3
CDR3: ASSLDRGWGTDTQY

V: TRBV27
size: .
J: TRBJ2-7
CDR3: ASSFFTRQGARHEQY

V: TRBV7-9
size: .
J: TRBJ2-1
CDR3: ASSLAGGSGDNEQF

V: TRBV5-1
size: .
J: TRBJ2-7
CDR3: ASSRTGGMSEQY

V: TRBV7-9
size: .
J: TRBJ2-5
CDR3: ASSHPGYRQQETQY

V: TRBV9
size: .
J: TRBJ1-4
CDR3: ASSTGQGNEKLF

V: TRBV6-1
size: .
J: TRBJ1-1
CDR3: ASGRDVNGQPKS

V: TRBV29-1
size: .
J: TRBJ2-7
CDR3: SVDPGHEQY

V: TRBV2
size: .
J: TRBJ2-1
CDR3: ASSEEVAGVGNEQF

V: TRBV25-1
size: .
J: TRBJ2-5
CDR3: ASSDTVRETQY

V: TRBV5-1
size: .
J: TRBJ1-1
CDR3: ASSSQGKGTEAF

V: TRBV2
size: .
J: TRBJ2-7
CDR3: ASSDPGLAGAVYEQY

V: TRBV7-9
size: .
J: TRBJ1-1
CDR3: ASSLGDRMNTEAF

V: TRBV18
size: .
J: TRBJ1-2
CDR3: ASSPISLPNYGYT

V: TRBV5-1
size: .
J: TRBJ2-3
CDR3: ASSSGQGYTDTQY

V: TRBV7-7
size: .
J: TRBJ2-1
CDR3: ASSPSGTGYNEQF

V: TRBV7-8
size: .
J: TRBJ2-2
CDR3: ASSTQGSGELF

V: TRBV15
size: .
J: TRBJ2-4
CDR3: ATSRVAGNDIQY

V: TRBV9
size: .
J: TRBJ1-1
CDR3: ASSIGRGDTEAF

V: TRBV5-4
size: .
J: TRBJ1-1
CDR3: ASSSSTAPVEAF

V: TRBV5-1
size: .
J: TRBJ2-1
CDR3: ASSLGGQGLSYNEQF